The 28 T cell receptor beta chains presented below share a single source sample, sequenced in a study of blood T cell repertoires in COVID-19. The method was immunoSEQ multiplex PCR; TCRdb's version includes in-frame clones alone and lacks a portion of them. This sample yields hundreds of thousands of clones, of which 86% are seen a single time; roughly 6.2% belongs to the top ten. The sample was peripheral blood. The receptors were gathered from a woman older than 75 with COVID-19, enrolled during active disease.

CDR3 amino acids: CAWGLLERMGELFF. CDR3 DNA: TGTGCCTGGGGATTGCTAGAACGGATGGGGGAGCTGTTTTTT. The chain carries TRBV30 and TRBJ2-2; D uncertain. This CDR3 contains 14 residues. Per the germline V gene, CDR1 is GTSNPN and CDR2 is SVGIG (reference sequence). V dropped 5 bases and J dropped 8 bases, with 18 bases sitting between them.

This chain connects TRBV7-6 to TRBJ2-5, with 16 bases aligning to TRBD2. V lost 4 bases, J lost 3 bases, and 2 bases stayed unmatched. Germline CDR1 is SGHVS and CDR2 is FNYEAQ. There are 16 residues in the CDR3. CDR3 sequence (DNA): TGTGCCAGCAGCTCGGGACTAGCGGGGGGGAAAGAGACCCAGTACTTC. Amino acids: CASSSGLAGGKETQYF.

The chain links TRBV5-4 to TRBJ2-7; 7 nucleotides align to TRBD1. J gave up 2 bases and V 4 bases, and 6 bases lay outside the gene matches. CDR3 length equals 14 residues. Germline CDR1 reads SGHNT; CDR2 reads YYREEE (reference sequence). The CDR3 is CASSNGQEPYEQYV. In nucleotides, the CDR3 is TGTGCCAGCAGCAATGGACAGGAGCCCTACGAGCAGTACGTC.

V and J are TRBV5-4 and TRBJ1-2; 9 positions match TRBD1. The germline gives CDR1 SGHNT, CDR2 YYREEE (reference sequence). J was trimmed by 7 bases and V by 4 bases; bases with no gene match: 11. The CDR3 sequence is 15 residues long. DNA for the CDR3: TGTGCCAGCAGCCCAACCGGGACAGGGTCGGGTGGCTACACCTTC. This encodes CASSPTGTGSGGYTF.

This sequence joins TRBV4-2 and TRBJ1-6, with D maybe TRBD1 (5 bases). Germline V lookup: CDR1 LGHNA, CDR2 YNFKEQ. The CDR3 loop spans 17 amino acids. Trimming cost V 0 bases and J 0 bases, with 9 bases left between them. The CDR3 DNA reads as TGTGCCAGCAGCCAAGAGGGGGGGAGCTCCTATAATTCACCCCTCCACTTT. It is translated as CASSQEGGSSYNSPLHF.

CDR3 in amino acids: CASSYGQFYGYTF. CDR3 nucleotides: TGTGCCAGCAGTTACGGGCAGTTTTATGGCTACACCTTC. The chain joins TRBV6-2 or TRBV6-3 to TRBJ1-2; D not certain. Trimming shortened V by 2 bases and J by 5 bases, and 9 bases separated the two germline ends. Germline V gives CDR1 MNHEY, CDR2 SVGEGT. The CDR3 has 13 residues.

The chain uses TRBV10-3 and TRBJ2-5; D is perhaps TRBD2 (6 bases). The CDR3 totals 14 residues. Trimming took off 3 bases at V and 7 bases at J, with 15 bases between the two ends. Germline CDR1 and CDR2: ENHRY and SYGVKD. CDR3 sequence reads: CAISDEKAGGTQYF. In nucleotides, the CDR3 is TGTGCCATCAGTGATGAAAAAGCGGGTGGGACCCAGTACTTC.

CDR3 in amino acids: CASSYSTGKETQYF. The CDR3 DNA reads TGTGCCAGCAGTTACTCGACAGGCAAGGAGACCCAGTACTTC. The chain recombines TRBV6-2 or TRBV6-3 with TRBJ2-5; a possible D gene is TRBD1 (6 bases). This CDR3 spans 14 amino acids. Looked up from germline, CDR1 is MNHEY and CDR2 is SVGEGT. The V gene lost 0 bases and the J gene lost 5 bases, with 10 bases spanning the gap.

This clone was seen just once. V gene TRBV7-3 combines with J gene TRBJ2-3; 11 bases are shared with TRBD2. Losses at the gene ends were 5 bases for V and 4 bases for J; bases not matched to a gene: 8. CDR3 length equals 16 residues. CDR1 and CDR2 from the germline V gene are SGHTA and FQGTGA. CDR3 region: CASSPRSGGVSDTQYF. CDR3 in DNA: TGTGCCAGCAGCCCCCGTAGCGGGGGGGTATCAGATACGCAGTATTTT.

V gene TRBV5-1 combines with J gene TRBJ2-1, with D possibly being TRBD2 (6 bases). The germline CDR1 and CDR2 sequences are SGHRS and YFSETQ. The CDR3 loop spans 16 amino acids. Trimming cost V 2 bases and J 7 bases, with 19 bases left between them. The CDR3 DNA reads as TGCGCCAGCAGCTTAGAACTAGCCGGGGGTCGAAATGAGCAGTTCTTC. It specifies CASSLELAGGRNEQFF.

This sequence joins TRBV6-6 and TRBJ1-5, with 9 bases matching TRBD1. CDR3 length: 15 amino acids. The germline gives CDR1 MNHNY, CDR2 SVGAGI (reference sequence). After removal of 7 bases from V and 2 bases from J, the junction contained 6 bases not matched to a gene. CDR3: CASTRTGDGNQPQHF. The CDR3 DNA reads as TGTGCCAGCACCAGGACAGGGGACGGCAATCAGCCCCAGCATTTT.

The CDR3 loop is CASSTPQGQDGYTF. DNA of the CDR3: TGTGCCAGCAGTACACCACAGGGGCAGGATGGCTACACCTTC. The chain carries TRBV28 and TRBJ1-2; 7 positions agree with TRBD1. This CDR3 is built from 14 residues. Germline values: CDR1 MDHEN, CDR2 SYDVKM. Trimming removed 5 bases from V and 6 bases from J; junction bases left unmatched: 9.

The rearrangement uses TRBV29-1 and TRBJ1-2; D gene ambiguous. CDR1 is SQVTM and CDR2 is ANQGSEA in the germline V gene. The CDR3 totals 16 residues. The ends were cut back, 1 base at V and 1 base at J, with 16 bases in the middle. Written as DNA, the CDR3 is TGCAGCGTTGAAGGCCAAACAAACTACTATAACTATGGCTACACCTTC. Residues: CSVEGQTNYYNYGYTF. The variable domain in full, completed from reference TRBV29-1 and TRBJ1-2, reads SAVISQKPSRDICQRGTSLTIQCQVDSQVTMMFWYRQQPGQSLTLIATANQGSEATYESGFVIDKFPISRPNLTFSTLTVSNMSPEDSSIYLCSVEGQTNYYNYGYTFGSGTRLTVV.

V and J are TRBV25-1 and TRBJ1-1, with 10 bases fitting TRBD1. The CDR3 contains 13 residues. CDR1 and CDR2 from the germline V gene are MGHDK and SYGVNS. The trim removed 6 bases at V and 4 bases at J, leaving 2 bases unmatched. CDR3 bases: TGTGCCAGCAGGACAGGGGGCGGCACTGAAGCTTTCTTT. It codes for CASRTGGGTEAFF.

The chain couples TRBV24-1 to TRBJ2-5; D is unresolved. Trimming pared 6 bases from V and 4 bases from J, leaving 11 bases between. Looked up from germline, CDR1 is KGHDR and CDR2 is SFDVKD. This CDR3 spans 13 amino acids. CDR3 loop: CATSPDKAETQYF. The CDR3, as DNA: TGTGCCACCAGTCCCGACAAGGCAGAGACCCAGTACTTC.

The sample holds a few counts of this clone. The CDR3 protein is CASSTGGAYGYTF. The DNA of the CDR3 is TGTGCCAGCAGTACAGGGGGTGCCTATGGCTACACCTTC. The chain links TRBV2 to TRBJ1-2, with 8 nucleotides matching TRBD1. V lost 5 bases, J lost 4 bases, and 3 bases stayed unmatched. This CDR3 is built from 13 residues. Per the germline V gene, CDR1 is SNHLY and CDR2 is FYNNEI.

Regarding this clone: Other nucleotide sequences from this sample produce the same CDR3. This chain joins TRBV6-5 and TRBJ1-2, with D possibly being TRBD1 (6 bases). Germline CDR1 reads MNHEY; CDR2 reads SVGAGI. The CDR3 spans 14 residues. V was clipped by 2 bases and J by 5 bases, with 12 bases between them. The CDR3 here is CASSYGGGGYGYTF. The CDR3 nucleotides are TGTGCCAGCAGTTACGGCGGGGGCGGGTATGGCTACACCTTC.

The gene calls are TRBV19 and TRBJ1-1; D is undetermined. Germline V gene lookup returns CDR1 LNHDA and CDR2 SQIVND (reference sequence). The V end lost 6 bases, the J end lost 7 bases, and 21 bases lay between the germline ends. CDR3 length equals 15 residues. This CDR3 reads CASSRQYSGSGEAFF. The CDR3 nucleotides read TGTGCCAGTAGCCGCCAGTATTCGGGGTCGGGTGAAGCTTTCTTT. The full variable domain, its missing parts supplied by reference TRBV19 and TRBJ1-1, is DGGITQSPKYLFRKEGQNVTLSCEQNLNHDAMYWYRQDPGQGLRLIYYSQIVNDFQKGDIAEGYSVSREKKESFPLTVTSAQKNPTAFYLCASSRQYSGSGEAFFGQGTRLTVV.

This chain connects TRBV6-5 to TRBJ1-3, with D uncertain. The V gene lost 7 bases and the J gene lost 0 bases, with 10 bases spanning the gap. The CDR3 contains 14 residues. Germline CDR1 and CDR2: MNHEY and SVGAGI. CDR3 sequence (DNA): TGTGCCAGCATTCCCCCGGGCTCTGGAAACACCATATATTTT. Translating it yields CASIPPGSGNTIYF.

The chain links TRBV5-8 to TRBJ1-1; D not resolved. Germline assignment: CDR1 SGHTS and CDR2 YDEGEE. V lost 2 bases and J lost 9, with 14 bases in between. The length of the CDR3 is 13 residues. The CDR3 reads CASSLTGLSKAFF. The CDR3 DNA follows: TGTGCCAGCAGCTTAACGGGATTGAGTAAAGCTTTCTTT. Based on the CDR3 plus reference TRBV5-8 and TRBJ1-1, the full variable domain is EAGVTQSPTHLIKTRGQQATLRCSPISGHTSVYWYQQALGLGLQFLLWYDEGEERNRGNFPPRFSGRQFPNYSSELNVNALELEDSALYLCASSLTGLSKAFFGQGTRLTVV.

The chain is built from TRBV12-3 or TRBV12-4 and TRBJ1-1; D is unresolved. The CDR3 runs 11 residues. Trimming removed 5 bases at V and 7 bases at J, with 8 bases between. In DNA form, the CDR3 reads TGTGCCAGCAGTCTAAAATATGAAGCTTTCTTT. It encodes CASSLKYEAFF.

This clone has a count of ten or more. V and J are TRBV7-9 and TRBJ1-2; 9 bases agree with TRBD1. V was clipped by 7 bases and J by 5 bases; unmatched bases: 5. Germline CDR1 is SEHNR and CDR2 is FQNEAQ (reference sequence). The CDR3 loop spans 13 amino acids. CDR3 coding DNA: TGTGCCAGCACCATCGGACAGGGGTATGGCTACACCTTC. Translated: CASTIGQGYGYTF.

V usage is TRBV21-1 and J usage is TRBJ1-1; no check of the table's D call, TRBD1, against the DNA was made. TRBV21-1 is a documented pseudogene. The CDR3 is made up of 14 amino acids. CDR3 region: CASSEGTGDTEAFF. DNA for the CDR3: TGTGCCAGCAGCGAAGGAACAGGGGACACTGAAGCTTTCTTT.

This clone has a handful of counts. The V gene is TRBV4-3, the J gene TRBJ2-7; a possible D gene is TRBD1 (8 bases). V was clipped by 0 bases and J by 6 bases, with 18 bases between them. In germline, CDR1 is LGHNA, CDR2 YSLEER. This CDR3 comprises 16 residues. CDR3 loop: CASSQDHRGGVGEQYF. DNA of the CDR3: TGCGCCAGCAGCCAAGATCACAGGGGGGGCGTAGGCGAGCAGTACTTC.

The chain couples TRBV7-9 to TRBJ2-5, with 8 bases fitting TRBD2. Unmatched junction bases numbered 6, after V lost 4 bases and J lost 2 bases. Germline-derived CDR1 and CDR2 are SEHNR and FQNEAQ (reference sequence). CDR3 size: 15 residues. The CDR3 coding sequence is TGTGCCAGCAGCTATAGCGGGACAATACAAGAGACCCAGTACTTC. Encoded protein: CASSYSGTIQETQYF.

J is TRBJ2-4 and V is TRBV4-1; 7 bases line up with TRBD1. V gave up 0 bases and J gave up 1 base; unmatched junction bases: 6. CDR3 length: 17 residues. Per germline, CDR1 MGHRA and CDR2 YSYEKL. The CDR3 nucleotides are TGCGCCAGCAGCCAAGAAGTACAGGGGTCGGCCAAAAACATTCAGTACTTC. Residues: CASSQEVQGSAKNIQYF.

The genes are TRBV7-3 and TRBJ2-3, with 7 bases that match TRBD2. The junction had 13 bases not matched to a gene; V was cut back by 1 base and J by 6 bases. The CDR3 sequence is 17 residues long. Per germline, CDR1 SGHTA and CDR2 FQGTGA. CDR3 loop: CASSLIGLAGRGDTQYF. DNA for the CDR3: TGTGCCAGCAGCTTAATCGGACTCGCGGGGCGGGGGGATACGCAGTATTTT.

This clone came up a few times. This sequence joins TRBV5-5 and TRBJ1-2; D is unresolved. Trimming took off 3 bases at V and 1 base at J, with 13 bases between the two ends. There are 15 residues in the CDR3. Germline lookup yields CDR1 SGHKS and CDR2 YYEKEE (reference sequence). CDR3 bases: TGTGCCAGCAGCTGGGTGCAGGTGGATAACTATGGCTACACCTTC. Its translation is CASSWVQVDNYGYTF.